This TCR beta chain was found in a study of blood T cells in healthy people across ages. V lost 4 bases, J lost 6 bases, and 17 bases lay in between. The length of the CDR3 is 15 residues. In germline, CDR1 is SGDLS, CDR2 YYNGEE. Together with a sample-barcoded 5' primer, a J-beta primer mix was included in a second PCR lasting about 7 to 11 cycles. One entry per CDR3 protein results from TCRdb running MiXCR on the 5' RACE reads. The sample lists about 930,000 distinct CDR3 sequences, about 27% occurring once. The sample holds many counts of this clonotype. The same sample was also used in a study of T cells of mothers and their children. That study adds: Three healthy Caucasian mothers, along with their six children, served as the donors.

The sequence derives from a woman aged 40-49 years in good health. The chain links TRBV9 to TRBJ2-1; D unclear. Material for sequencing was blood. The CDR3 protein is CASSLGVVLGNEQFF. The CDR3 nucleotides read TGTGCCAGCAGCCTAGGAGTGGTTCTTGGCAATGAGCAGTTCTTC.